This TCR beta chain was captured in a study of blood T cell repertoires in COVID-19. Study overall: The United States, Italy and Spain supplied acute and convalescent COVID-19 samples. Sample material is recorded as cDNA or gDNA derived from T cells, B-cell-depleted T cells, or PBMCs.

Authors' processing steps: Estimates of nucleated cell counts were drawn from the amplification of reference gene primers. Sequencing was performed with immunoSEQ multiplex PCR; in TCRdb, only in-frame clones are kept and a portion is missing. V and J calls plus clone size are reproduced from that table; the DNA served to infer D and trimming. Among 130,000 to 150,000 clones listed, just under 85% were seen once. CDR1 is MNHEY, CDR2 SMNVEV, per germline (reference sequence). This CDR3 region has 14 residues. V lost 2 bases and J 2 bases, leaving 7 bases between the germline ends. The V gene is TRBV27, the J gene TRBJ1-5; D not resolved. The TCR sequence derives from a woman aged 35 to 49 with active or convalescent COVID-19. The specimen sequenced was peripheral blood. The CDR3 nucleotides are TGTGCCAGCAGTTTAAGCGAGGGCAATCAGCCCCAGCATTTT. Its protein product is CASSLSEGNQPQHF.